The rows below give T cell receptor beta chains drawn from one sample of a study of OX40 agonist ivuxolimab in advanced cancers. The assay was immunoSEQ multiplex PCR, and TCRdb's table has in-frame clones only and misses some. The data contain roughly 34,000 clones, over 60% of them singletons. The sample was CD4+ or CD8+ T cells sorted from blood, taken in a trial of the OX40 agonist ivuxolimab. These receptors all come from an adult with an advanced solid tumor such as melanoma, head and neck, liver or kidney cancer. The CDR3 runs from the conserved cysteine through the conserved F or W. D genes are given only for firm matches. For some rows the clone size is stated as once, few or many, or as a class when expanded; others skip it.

CASSPPGYTGELFF	TGTGCCAGCAGCCCGCCGGGGTACACCGGGGAGCTGTTTTTT	NA	TRBV11-3	TRBJ2-2	NA
CASSPMGQGLNEQFF	TGTGCCAGCAGTCCCATGGGACAGGGATTGAATGAGCAGTTCTTC	TRBD1	TRBV28	TRBJ2-1	NA
CASSFQQGNEQFF	TGTGCCAGCAGCTTTCAACAGGGGAATGAGCAGTTCTTC	TRBD1	TRBV11-1	TRBJ2-1	NA
CASTTWVAGSNNEQFF	TGTGCCAGCACCACCTGGGTAGCGGGGAGTAACAATGAGCAGTTCTTC	TRBD2	TRBV7-2	TRBJ2-1	NA
CAIREQGADTQYF	TGTGCCATCAGGGAACAGGGGGCAGATACGCAGTATTTT	TRBD1	TRBV10-3	TRBJ2-3	NA
CASNLQGYNEQFF	TGTGCCAGCAATTTACAGGGCTACAATGAGCAGTTCTTC	NA	TRBV2	TRBJ2-1	NA
CASSEYSGSNSPLHF	TGTGCCAGCAGTGAGTATTCTGGGAGCAATTCACCCCTCCACTTT	NA	TRBV6-1	TRBJ1-6	NA
CAISSPGTVENSPLHF	TGTGCCATCAGTTCACCCGGGACAGTAGAAAATTCACCCCTCCACTTT	TRBD1	TRBV10-3	TRBJ1-6	NA
CASSPRGGANYGYTF	TGTGCCAGCTCACCACGAGGGGGCGCAAACTATGGCTACACCTTC	TRBD1	TRBV18	TRBJ1-2	NA
CASRGSQGKNIQYF	TGTGCCAGCAGGGGGTCACAGGGAAAAAACATTCAGTACTTC	NA	TRBV6-6	TRBJ2-4	NA
CASSLYLRGLETQYF	TGTGCCAGCAGTTTATACCTTCGGGGCTTGGAGACCCAGTACTTC	NA	TRBV28	TRBJ2-5	NA
CASSLIGDQGEQYF	TGTGCCAGCAGCTTGATAGGGGATCAGGGAGAGCAGTACTTC	NA	TRBV5-4	TRBJ2-7	NA
CASRAGAQPQHF	TGTGCCAGCAGGGCGGGGGCTCAGCCCCAGCATTTT	NA	TRBV28	TRBJ1-5	NA
CASSPGVGGGSYNEQFF	TGTGCCAGCAGCCCGGGGGTCGGGGGTGGCTCCTACAATGAGCAGTTCTTC	NA	TRBV11-2	TRBJ2-1	NA
CASRLAGSDTQYF	TGTGCCAGCAGACTAGCGGGGAGCGATACGCAGTATTTT	TRBD2	TRBV6-5	TRBJ2-3	once
CASSVSGTGVYEQYF	TGTGCCAGCAGCGTATCCGGGACAGGGGTCTACGAGCAGTACTTC	TRBD1	TRBV11-2	TRBJ2-7	NA
CASSPASSGGATDTQYF	TGCGCCAGCAGTCCAGCCTCTAGCGGGGGGGCCACAGATACGCAGTATTTT	TRBD2	TRBV10-1	TRBJ2-3	NA
CASSSVRQGEEQFF	TGTGCCAGCAGCTCGGTCCGACAGGGGGAAGAGCAGTTCTTC	TRBD1	TRBV5-4	TRBJ2-1	NA
CASSLFAGANYGYTF	TGTGCCAGCAGCTTGTTTGCAGGGGCTAACTATGGCTACACCTTC	NA	TRBV5-8	TRBJ1-2	NA
CAWSVRAGYNEQFF	TGTGCCTGGAGTGTAAGAGCGGGGTACAATGAGCAGTTCTTC	TRBD2	TRBV30	TRBJ2-1	NA
CASPYPSGANVLTF	TGTGCCTCCCCTTATCCCTCTGGGGCCAACGTCCTGACTTTC	NA	TRBV30	TRBJ2-6	NA
CASSSWSLTPPETQYF	TGTGCCAGCAGCTCATGGTCCCTCACCCCCCCAGAGACCCAGTACTTC	NA	TRBV11-2	TRBJ2-5	NA
CASILLDNYGYTF	TGTGCCAGCATCCTCCTAGACAACTATGGCTACACCTTC	NA	TRBV6-1	TRBJ1-2	NA
CASSLEQGYYGYTF	TGCGCCAGCAGCTTGGAACAGGGGTACTATGGCTACACCTTC	TRBD1	TRBV5-1	TRBJ1-2	NA
CATSRDRGHTGELFF	TGTGCCACCAGCAGAGACAGGGGGCACACCGGGGAGCTGTTTTTT	TRBD1	TRBV15	TRBJ2-2	NA
CASSLVAVVPEAFF	TGTGCCAGCAGCTTGGTGGCGGTGGTACCTGAAGCTTTCTTT	NA	TRBV5-6	TRBJ1-1	NA
CASSARDRADTQYF	TGTGCCAGCAGTGCCCGTGATAGGGCAGATACGCAGTATTTT	NA	TRBV2	TRBJ2-3	NA
CAWSGQGTGELFF	TGTGCCTGGAGTGGACAGGGTACCGGGGAGCTGTTTTTT	TRBD1	TRBV30	TRBJ2-2	NA
CASSPGGPANYGYTF	TGCGCCAGCAGCCCAGGGGGCCCAGCTAACTATGGCTACACCTTC	TRBD1	TRBV5-1	TRBJ1-2	NA
CASSLVIPAMGTEAFF	TGTGCCAGCAGCTTAGTAATTCCGGCCATGGGCACTGAAGCTTTCTTT	NA	TRBV7-2	TRBJ1-1	NA
CASSPPGQGGRNEQYF	TGTGCCAGCTCACCACCGGGTCAGGGTGGGCGGAACGAGCAGTACTTC	NA	TRBV18	TRBJ2-7	NA
CASSSLAGPTDTQYF	TGTGCCAGCAGCTCCTTAGCGGGGCCCACAGATACGCAGTATTTT	TRBD2	TRBV11-2	TRBJ2-3	NA
CASSSSGGPTYEQYF	TGTGCCAGCAGTAGTAGCGGGGGGCCTACCTACGAGCAGTACTTC	TRBD2	TRBV7-9	TRBJ2-7	NA
CASRSGAGNTIYF	TGCGCCAGCAGAAGCGGGGCTGGAAACACCATATATTTT	NA	TRBV5-1	TRBJ1-3	NA
CASSLLGGSTDTQYF	TGTGCCAGCAGCTTACTGGGCGGGAGCACAGATACGCAGTATTTT	NA	TRBV7-2	TRBJ2-3	NA